This TCR beta chain emerged from a study of blood T cell repertoires in COVID-19 (dated by TCRdb to the early 2020s). Describing the broader study: Samples from collaborators originated in the United States, Italy and Spain and spanned both the acute and convalescent phases of COVID-19. The material from the prospective study consisted of cDNA or gDNA derived from T cells, B-cell-depleted T cells, or PBMCs. Deeply sampled blood TCRbeta repertoires from subjects exposed to, actively infected with, or recovered from COVID-19 were included in the dataset. The samples were drawn from two sources: the first 160 participants of the ongoing ImmuneRACE study, and fewer than 1,500 subjects contributed by 6 global collaborators. Where HLA class I and class II types were available, the types were taken from metadata supplied by the sample provider, not from assay-based typing. A de-identified subject ID, COVID-19 status, age in years and sex were almost always included in the sample metadata. A freely available public database, intended as a resource for researchers studying the immune response to SARS-CoV-2, is where the repertoires were released.

The immunoSEQ Assay, a bias-controlled multiplex PCR, was used to amplify TCRbeta CDR3 regions from genomic DNA. The paper's data handling went like this. The number of nucleated cells in each sample was estimated by amplification of reference gene primers within the assay. To quantify the absolute abundance of each unique TCRbeta CDR3 rearrangement, sequence reads were collapsed and filtered. For each sample, productive Simpson clonality was calculated as the square root of Simpson's diversity index over productive rearrangements. TCRdb provides this immuneACCESS table in a form limited to in-frame rearrangements. Some clones are lacking; in checked studies, under half of them reflect an unresolved V gene, and why the rest are absent is not known. V and J calls and clone size come straight from that table; D and trimming were deduced from the DNA. Within this sample are around 250,000 clones, with 84% of them counted one time only. The top ten clones comprise about 1.6% of the sample.

Of note for this clone: Its antigen specificity is not known. Base qualities are not provided; no much larger clone lies one nucleotide away.

Another Seattle source contributed samples from volunteer blood donors who had recovered from COVID-19. Whole blood was collected in K2EDTA tubes by collaborating institutions according to the institutions' own protocols. For TCRbeta analysis, collaborators shipped samples as frozen whole blood, isolated PBMCs, or DNA extracted from either of those sample types. What the study reported, not specific to this receptor: The amount of clinical and demographic metadata varied by source and participant and was provided uncurated.

Specimen: peripheral blood. This receptor was obtained from a woman in her forties who had recovered from COVID-19.

The CDR3 reads CSVRDSATNGYTF. The base sequence is TGCAGCGTTAGGGACAGCGCGACGAATGGCTACACCTTC. This receptor chain uses TRBV29-1 and TRBJ1-2; 7 of the junction bases match TRBD1. The germline V end is reduced by 5 bases and the J end by 6 bases; junction bases left unmatched: 9. Sequences SQVTM (CDR1) and ANQGSEA (CDR2) are obtained from the germline V gene. Taken from cysteine to phenylalanine, the CDR3 has 13 residues. Only CDR3 DNA remains: 39 bases, in frame from the first base. When the CDR3 is completed using the reference TRBV29-1 and TRBJ1-2 genes on either side, the full variable domain is SAVISQKPSRDICQRGTSLTIQCQVDSQVTMMFWYRQQPGQSLTLIATANQGSEATYESGFVIDKFPISRPNLTFSTLTVSNMSPEDSSIYLCSVRDSATNGYTFGSGTRLTVV.